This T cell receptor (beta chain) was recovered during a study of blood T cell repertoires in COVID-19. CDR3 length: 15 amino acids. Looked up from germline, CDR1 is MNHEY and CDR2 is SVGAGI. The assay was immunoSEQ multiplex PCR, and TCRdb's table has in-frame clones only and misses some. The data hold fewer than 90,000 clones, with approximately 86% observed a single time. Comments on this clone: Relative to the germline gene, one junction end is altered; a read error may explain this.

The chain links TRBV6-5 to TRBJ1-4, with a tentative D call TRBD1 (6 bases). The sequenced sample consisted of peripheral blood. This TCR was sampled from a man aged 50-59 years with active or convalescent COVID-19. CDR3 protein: CASSYTISTGYGMIF. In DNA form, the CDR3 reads TGTGCCAGCAGTTATACAATTAGTACAGGGTATGGTATGATTTTT.